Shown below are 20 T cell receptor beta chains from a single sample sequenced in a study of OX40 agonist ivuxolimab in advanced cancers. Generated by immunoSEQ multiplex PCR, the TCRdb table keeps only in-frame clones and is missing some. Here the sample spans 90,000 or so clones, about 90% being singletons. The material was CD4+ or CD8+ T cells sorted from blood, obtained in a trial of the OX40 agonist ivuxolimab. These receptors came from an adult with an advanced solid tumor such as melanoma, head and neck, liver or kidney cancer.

CDR3 nucleotides: TGTGCCAGCAGCCAAAACTCCCGGGAGGAGGGGGCAGCGGACACTGAAGCTTTCTTT. This codes for CASSQNSREEGAADTEAFF. The chain links TRBV4-2 to TRBJ1-1; 7 bases line up with TRBD1. This CDR3 contains 19 residues. Per the germline V gene, CDR1 is LGHNA and CDR2 is YNFKEQ. The V gene end was trimmed by 2 bases and the J gene end by 3 bases; junction bases not matched to a gene: 18.

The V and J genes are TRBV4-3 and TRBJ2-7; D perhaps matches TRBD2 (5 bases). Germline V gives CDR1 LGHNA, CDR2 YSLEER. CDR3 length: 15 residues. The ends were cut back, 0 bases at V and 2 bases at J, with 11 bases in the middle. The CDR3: CASSQDRVGAYEQYF. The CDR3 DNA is TGCGCCAGCAGCCAAGATCGAGTCGGGGCCTACGAGCAGTACTTC.

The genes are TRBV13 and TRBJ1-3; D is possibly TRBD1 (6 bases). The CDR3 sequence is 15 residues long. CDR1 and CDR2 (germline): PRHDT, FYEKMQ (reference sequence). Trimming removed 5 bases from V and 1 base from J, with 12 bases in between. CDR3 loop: CASSLGRGSGNTIYF. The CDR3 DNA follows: TGTGCCAGCAGCCTGGGAAGGGGGTCTGGAAACACCATATATTTT.

The CDR3 region has the DNA TGTGCCACCGGGGGGGAGGTCAGCAATGAGCAGTTCTTC. Protein: CATGGEVSNEQFF. The gene calls are TRBV2 and TRBJ2-1, with 8 positions matching TRBD2. The junction had 8 bases not matched to a gene; V was cut back by 10 bases and J by 6 bases. The germline V gene has CDR1 SNHLY and CDR2 FYNNEI. This CDR3 has 13 residues.

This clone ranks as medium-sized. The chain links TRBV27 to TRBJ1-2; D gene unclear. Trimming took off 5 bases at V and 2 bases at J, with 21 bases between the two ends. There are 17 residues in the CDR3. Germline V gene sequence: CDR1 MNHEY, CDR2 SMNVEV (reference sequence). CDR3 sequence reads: CASSPRFRAPGNYGYTF. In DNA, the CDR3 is TGTGCCAGCAGTCCCCGGTTCCGGGCCCCGGGGAACTATGGCTACACCTTC.

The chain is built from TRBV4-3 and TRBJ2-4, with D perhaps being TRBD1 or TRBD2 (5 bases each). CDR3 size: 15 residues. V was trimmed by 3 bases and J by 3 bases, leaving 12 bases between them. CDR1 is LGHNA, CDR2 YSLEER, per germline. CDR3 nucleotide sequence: TGCGCCAGCAGCCAGGGACGGTCCTTCAAAAACATTCAGTACTTC. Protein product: CASSQGRSFKNIQYF.

CDR3: CASSSAGGTDTQYF. The CDR3 DNA reads TGTGCCAGCAGCTCCGCAGGGGGCACAGATACGCAGTATTTT. This rearrangement joins TRBV4-2 to TRBJ2-3, with TRBD1 as a possible D gene (6 bases). CDR3 size: 14 residues. Trimming removed 5 bases from V and 1 base from J, with 10 bases in between. CDR1 and CDR2 (germline): LGHNA, YNFKEQ.

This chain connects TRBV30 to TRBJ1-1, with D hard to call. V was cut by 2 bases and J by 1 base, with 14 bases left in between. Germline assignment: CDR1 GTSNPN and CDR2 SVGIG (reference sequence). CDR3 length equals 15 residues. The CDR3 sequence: CAWSWAHYSNTEAFF. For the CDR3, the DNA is TGTGCCTGGAGTTGGGCACACTACTCGAACACTGAAGCTTTCTTT.

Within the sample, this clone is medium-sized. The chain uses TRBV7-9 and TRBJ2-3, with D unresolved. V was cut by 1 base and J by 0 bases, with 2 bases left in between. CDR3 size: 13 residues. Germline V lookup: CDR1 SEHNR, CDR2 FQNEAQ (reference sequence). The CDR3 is CASSLESTDTQYF. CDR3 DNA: TGTGCCAGCAGCTTAGAAAGCACAGATACGCAGTATTTT.

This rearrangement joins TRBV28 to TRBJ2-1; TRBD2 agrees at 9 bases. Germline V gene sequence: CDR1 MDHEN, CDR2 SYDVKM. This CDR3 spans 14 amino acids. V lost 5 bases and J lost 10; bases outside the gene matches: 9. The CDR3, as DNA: TGTGCCAGCAGTGGTAGCGGGGGCCCGGGAGAGCAGTTCTTC. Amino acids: CASSGSGGPGEQFF.

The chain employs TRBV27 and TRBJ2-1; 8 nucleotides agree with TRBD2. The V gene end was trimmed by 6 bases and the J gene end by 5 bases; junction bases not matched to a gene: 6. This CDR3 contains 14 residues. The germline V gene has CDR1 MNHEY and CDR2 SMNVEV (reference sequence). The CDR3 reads CASSLAGHHNEQFF. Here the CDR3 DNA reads TGTGCCAGCAGCTTAGCGGGACACCACAATGAGCAGTTCTTC.

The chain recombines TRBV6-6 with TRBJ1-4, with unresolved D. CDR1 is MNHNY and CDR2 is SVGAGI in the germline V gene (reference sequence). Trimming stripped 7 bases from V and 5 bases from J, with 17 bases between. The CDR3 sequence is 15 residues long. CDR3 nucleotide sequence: TGTGCCAGCAACAGAGAAACAGTGGGCAATGAAAAACTGTTTTTT. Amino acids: CASNRETVGNEKLFF.

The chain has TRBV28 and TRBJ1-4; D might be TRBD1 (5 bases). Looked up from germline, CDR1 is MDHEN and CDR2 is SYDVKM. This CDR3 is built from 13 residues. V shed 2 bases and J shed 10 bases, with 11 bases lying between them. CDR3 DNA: TGTGCCAGCAGTTTAGACTCGAGGGGAAAACTGTTTTTT. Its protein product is CASSLDSRGKLFF.

CDR3 in amino acids: CASSAPPEGTRTDTQYF. CDR3 nucleotide sequence: TGTGCCAGCAGTGCCCCTCCGGAGGGGACCCGCACAGATACGCAGTATTTT. V gene TRBV28 combines with J gene TRBJ2-3; tentative D call: TRBD2 (6 bases). The V and J ends lost 5 bases and 1 base respectively, with 19 bases between them. The CDR3 covers 17 residues. CDR1 MDHEN and CDR2 SYDVKM come from the germline V gene.

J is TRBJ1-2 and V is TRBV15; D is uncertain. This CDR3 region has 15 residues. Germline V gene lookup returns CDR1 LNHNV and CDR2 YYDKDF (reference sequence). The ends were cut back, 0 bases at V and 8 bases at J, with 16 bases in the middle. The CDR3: CATSRDPSGRRGYTF. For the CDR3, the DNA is TGTGCCACCAGCAGAGACCCATCCGGGCGGCGAGGCTACACCTTC. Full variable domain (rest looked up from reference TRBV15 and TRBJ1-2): DAMVIQNPRYQVTQFGKPVTLSCSQTLNHNVMYWYQQKSSQAPKLLFHYYDKDFNNEADTPDNFQSRRPNTSFCFLDIRSPGLGDTAMYLCATSRDPSGRRGYTFGSGTRLTVV.

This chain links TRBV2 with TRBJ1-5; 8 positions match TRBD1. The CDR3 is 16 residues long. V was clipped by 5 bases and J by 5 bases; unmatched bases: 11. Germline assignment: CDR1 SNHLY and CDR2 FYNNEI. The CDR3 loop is CASSLWTGPSDQPQHF. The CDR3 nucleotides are TGTGCCAGCAGTCTCTGGACAGGGCCTTCTGATCAGCCCCAGCATTTT.

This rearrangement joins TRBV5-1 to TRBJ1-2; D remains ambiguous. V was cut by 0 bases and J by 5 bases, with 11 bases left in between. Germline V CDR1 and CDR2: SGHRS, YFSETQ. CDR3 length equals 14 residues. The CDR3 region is CASSLDSYSYGYTF. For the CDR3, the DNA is TGCGCCAGCAGCTTGGATTCGTACTCGTATGGCTACACCTTC.

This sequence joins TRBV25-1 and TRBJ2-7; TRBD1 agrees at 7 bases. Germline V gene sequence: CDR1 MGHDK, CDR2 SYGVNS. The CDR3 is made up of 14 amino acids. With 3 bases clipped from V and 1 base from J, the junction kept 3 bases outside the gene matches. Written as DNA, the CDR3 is TGTGCCAGCAGTGAGCCAGGGGGATCCTACGAGCAGTACTTC. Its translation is CASSEPGGSYEQYF.

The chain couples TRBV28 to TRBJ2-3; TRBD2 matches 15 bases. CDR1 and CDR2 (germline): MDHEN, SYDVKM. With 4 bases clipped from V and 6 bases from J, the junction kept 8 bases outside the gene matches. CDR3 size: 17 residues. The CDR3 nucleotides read TGTGCCAGCAGTTCAGGGACTAGCGGGGGGCCCCGGGATACGCAGTATTTT. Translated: CASSSGTSGGPRDTQYF.

The CDR3: CASSIAGGEQFF. The CDR3 DNA reads TGTGCCAGTAGTATCGCGGGCGGGGAGCAGTTCTTC. The J gene is TRBJ2-1, the V gene TRBV19; D is perhaps TRBD2 (5 bases). The CDR3 totals 12 residues. The germline V gene encodes CDR1 LNHDA and CDR2 SQIVND (reference sequence). Trimming left V 3 bases short and J 10 bases short, with 10 bases between.